This T cell receptor beta chain was profiled in a study of T cells in Graves' hyperthyroidism and ophthalmopathy. Notes on the study in general: A 13 V-J model separated ophthalmopathy from stable hyperthyroidism.

CDR3 length: 17 residues. The V gene end was trimmed by 3 bases and the J gene end by 7 bases; junction bases not matched to a gene: 11. Germline CDR1 MDHEN, CDR2 SYDVKM. Amplified TCR beta CDR3 regions came from RNA transcripts. HTBI primers were the set used in a first-round RT-PCR of the TCR CDR3. TCRdb fed the multiplex PCR reads into MiXCR, producing one record per CDR3 protein. The table shows hundreds of thousands of distinct CDR3 sequences, with roughly 14% occurring only once. Ophthalmopathy patients showed a Clinical Activity Score of at least 3, NOSPECS grade of at least 4 and duration under 3 months. Lactation, pregnancy, other autoimmune disease or uncontrolled infection excluded patients. This clonotype occurred many times. Its antigen is undetermined.

The specimen sequenced was blood. V and J are TRBV28 and TRBJ1-6, with 8 bases fitting TRBD1. This TCR was recovered from a man aged 18 to 29 with Graves' ophthalmopathy. As DNA, the CDR3 is TGTGCCAGCAGTTTGGGCCCCACAGGGGGGCCCAATTCACCCCTCCACTTT. Translation gives CASSLGPTGGPNSPLHF.